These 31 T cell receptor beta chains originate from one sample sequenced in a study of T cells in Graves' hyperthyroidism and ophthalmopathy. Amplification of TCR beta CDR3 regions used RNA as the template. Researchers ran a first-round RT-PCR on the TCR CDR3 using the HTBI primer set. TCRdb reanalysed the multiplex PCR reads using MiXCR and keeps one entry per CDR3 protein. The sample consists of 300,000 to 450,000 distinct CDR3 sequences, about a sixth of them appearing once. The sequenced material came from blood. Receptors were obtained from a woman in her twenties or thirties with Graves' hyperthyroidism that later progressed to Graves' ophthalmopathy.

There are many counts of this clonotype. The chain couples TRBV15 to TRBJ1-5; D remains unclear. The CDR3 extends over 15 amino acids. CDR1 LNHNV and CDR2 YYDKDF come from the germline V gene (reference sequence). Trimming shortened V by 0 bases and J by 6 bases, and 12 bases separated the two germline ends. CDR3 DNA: TGTGCCACCAGCAGAGATCCGCCCTTCGTTCAGCCCCAGCATTTT. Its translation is CATSRDPPFVQPQHF.

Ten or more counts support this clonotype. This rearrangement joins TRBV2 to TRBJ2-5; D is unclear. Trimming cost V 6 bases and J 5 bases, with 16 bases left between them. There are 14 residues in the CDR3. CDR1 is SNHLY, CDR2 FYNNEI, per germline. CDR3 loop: CASRNSALVETQYF. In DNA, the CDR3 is TGTGCCAGCAGAAACTCTGCCCTTGTGGAGACCCAGTACTTC. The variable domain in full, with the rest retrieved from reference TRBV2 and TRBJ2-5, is EPEVTQTPSHQVTQMGQEVILRCVPISNHLYFYWYRQILGQKVEFLVSFYNNEISEKSEIFDDQFSVERPDGSNFTLKIRSTKLEDSAMYFCASRNSALVETQYFGPGTRLLVL.

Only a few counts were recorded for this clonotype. CDR3 sequence (DNA): TGTGCCAGCAGCTTAGGACCCATCGGAGCTGGAAACACCATATATTTT. Translating gives CASSLGPIGAGNTIYF. The genes are TRBV7-6 and TRBJ1-3; no clear D gene. Germline assignment: CDR1 SGHVS and CDR2 FNYEAQ. CDR3 length equals 16 residues. Deletions cut 1 base from V and 2 bases from J, with 12 bases between.

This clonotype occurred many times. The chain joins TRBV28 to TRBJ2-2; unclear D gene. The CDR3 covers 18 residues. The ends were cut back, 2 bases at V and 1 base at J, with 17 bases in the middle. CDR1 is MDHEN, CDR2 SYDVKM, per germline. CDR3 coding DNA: TGTGCCAGCAGTTTAGGGCTCGGTGTTTTCAAGAACACCGGGGAGCTGTTTTTT. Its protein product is CASSLGLGVFKNTGELFF. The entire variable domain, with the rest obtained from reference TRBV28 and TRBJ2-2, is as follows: DVKVTQSSRYLVKRTGEKVFLECVQDMDHENMFWYRQDPGLGLRLIYFSYDVKMKEKGDIPEGYSVSREKKERFSLILESASTNQTSMYLCASSLGLGVFKNTGELFFGEGSRLTVL.

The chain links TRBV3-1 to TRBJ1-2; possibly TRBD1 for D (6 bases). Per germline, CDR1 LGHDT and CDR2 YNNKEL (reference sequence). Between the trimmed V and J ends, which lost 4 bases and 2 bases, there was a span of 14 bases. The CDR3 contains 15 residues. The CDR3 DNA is TGTGCCAGCAGCCGATGGGACACTAGGAACTATGGCTACACCTTC. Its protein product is CASSRWDTRNYGYTF.

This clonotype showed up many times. The CDR3, as DNA: TGTGCCAGCGGCGCGTATTCGACGAGTCAGCCCCAGCATTTT. This gives the protein CASGAYSTSQPQHF. The V call is TRBV12-3 or TRBV12-4, the J call TRBJ1-5; D uncertain. Trimming took off 8 bases at V and 6 bases at J, with 17 bases between the two ends. The CDR3 has 14 amino acids.

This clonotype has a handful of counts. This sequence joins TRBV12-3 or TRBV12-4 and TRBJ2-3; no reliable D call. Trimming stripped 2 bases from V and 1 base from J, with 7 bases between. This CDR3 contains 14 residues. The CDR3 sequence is CASSLTHGTDTQYF. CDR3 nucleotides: TGTGCCAGCAGTTTAACACACGGCACAGATACGCAGTATTTT.

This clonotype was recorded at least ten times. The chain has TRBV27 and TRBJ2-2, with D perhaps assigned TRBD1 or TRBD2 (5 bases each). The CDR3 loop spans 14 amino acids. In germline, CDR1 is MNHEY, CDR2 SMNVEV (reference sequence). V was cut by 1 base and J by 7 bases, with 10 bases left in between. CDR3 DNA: TGTGCCAGCAGTTTATTTGGGACGATCGGGGAGCTGTTTTTT. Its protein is CASSLFGTIGELFF.

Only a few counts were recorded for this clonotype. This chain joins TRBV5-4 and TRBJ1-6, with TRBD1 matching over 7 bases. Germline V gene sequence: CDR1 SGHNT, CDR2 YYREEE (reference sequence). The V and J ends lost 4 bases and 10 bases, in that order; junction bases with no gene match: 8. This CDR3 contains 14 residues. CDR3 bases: TGTGCCAGCAGCCGCCGGGACAGCGGATCACCCCTCCACTTT. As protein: CASSRRDSGSPLHF.

The CDR3 is CASSRRDRFYEQYF. CDR3 coding DNA: TGTGCCAGCAGCCGGCGGGACAGGTTCTACGAGCAGTACTTC. The chain has TRBV12-3 or TRBV12-4 and TRBJ2-7; 8 bases map to TRBD1. The CDR3 totals 14 residues. V dropped 6 bases and J dropped 3; count of bases not matched to a gene: 7.

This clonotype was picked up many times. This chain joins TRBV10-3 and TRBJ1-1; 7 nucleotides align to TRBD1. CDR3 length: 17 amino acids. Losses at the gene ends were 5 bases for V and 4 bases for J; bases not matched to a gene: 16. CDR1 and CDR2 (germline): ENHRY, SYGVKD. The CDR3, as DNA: TGTGCCATCAGTAAAACAGGGGCGGACGCGGGAGGCACTGAAGCTTTCTTT. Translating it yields CAISKTGADAGGTEAFF.

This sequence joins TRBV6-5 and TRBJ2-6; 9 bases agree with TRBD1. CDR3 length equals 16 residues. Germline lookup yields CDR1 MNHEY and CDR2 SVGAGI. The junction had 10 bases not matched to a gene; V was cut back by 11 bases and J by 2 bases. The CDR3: CAGEVQGAAGANVLTF. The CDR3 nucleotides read TGTGCCGGCGAGGTACAGGGGGCGGCTGGGGCCAACGTCCTGACTTTC.

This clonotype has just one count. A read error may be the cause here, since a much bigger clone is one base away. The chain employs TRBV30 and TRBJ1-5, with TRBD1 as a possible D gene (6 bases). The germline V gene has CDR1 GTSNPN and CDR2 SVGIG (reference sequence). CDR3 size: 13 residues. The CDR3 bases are TGTGTCTGGAGTCCAACAGGGAATCAGCCCCAGCATTTT. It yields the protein CVWSPTGNQPQHF.

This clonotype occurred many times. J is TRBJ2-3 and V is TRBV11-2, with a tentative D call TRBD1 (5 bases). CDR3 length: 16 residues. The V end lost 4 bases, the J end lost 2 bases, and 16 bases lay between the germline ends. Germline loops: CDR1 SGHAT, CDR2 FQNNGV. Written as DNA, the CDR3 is TGTGCCAGCAGCTATGGGGCTGGCTTATACACAGATACGCAGTATTTT. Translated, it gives CASSYGAGLYTDTQYF.

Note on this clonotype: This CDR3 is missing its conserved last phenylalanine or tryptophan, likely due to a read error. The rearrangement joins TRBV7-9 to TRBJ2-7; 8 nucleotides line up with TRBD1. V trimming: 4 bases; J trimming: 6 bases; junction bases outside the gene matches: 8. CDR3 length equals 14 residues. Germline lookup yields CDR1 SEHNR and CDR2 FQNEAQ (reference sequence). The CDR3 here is CASSSGGQAAEQYL. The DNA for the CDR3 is TGTGCCAGCAGCTCAGGGGGACAGGCTGCCGAGCAGTACCTC.

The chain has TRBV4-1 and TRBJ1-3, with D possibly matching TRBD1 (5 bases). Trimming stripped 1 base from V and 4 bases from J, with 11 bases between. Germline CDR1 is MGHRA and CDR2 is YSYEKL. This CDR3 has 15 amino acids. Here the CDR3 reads CASSQGGPGGNTIYF. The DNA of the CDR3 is TGCGCCAGCAGCCAAGGGGGCCCCGGAGGAAACACCATATATTTT.

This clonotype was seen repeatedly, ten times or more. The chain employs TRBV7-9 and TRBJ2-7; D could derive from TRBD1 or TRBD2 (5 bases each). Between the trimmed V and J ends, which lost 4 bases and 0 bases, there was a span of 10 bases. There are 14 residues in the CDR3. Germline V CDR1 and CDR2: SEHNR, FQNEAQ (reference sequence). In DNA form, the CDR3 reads TGTGCCAGCAGCTACCGGGACCTCTCCTACGAGCAGTACTTC. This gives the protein CASSYRDLSYEQYF.

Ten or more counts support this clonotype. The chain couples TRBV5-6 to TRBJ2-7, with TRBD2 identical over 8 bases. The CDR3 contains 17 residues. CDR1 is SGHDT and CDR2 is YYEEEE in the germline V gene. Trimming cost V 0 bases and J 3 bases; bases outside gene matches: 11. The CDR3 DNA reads TGTGCCAGCAGCTTGGCCGTAACGGGAGGGCCAGACTACGAGCAGTACTTC. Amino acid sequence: CASSLAVTGGPDYEQYF.

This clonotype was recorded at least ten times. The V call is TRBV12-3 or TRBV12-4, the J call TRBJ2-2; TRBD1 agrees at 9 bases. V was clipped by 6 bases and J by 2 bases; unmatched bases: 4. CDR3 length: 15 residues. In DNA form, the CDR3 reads TGTGCCAGCAGCCGGGACAGGGCCAACACCGGGGAGCTGTTTTTT. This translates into CASSRDRANTGELFF.

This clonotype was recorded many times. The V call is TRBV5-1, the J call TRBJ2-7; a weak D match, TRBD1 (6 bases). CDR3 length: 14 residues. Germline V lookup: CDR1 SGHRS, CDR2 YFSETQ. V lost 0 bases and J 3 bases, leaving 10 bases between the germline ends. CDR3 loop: CASSLVDRHYEQYF. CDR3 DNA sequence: TGCGCCAGCAGCTTGGTGGACAGACACTACGAGCAGTACTTC.

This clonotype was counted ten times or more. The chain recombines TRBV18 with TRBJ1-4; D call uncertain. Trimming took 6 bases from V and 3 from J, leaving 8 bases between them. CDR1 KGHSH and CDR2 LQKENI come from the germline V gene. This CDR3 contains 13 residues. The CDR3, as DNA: TGTGCCAGCTCGCGAGGAGCTAATGAAAAACTGTTTTTT. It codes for CASSRGANEKLFF.

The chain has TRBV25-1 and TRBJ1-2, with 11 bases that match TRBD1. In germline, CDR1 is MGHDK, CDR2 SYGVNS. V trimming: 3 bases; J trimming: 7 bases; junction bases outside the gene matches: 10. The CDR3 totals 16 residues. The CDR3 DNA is TGTGCCAGCAGTGATCCCAGGACAGGGGGCGCATCTGGCTACACCTTC. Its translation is CASSDPRTGGASGYTF.

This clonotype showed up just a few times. The CDR3 DNA reads TGTGCCAGCAGCCACCACTCCAGTCCACTCAATGAGCAGTTCTTC. As protein: CASSHHSSPLNEQFF. The chain carries TRBV14 and TRBJ2-1; D not certain. This CDR3 region has 15 residues. Germline assignment: CDR1 SGHDN and CDR2 FVKESK. The V gene lost 3 bases and the J gene lost 6 bases, with 15 bases spanning the gap.

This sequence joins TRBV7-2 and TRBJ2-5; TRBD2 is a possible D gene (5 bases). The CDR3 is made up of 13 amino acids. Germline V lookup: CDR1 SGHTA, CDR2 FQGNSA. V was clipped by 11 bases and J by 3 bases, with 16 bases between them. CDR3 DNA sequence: TGTGCCTCAAGGAGAGGGCCGGAAGAGACCCAGTACTTC. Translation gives CASRRGPEETQYF.

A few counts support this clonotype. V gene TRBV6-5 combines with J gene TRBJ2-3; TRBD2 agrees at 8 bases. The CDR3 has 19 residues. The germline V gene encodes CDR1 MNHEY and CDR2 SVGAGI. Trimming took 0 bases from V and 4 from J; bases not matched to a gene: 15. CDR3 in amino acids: CASSYSPLGPGLGADTQYF. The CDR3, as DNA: TGTGCCAGCAGTTACTCTCCCCTTGGACCGGGACTAGGGGCAGATACGCAGTATTTT.

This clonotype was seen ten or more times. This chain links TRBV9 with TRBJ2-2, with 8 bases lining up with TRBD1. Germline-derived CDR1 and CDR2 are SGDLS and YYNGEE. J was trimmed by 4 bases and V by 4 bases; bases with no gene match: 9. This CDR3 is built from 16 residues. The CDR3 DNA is TGTGCCAGCAGCCAGGACAGGGTGGTGAGCACCGGGGAGCTGTTTTTT. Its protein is CASSQDRVVSTGELFF.

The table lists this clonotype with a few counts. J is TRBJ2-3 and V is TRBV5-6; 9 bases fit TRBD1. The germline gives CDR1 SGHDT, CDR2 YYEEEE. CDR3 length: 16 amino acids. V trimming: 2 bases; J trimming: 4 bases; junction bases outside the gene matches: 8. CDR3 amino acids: CASSLQGATSSDTQYF. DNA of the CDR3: TGTGCCAGCAGCTTACAGGGGGCGACTTCTTCAGATACGCAGTATTTT.

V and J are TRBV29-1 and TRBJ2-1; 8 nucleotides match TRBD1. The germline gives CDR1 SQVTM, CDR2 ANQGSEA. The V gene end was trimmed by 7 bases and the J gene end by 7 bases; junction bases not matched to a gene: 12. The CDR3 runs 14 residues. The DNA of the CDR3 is TGCAGCGCGGTCCGGGACAGGAGCATTAATGAGCAGTTCTTC. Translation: CSAVRDRSINEQFF.

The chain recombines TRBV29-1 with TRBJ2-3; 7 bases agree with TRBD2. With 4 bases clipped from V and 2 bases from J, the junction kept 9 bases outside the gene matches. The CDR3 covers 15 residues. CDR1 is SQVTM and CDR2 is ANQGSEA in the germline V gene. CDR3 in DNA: TGCAGCGTTGTGATGTGGGAGGGGAACACAGATACGCAGTATTTT. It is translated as CSVVMWEGNTDTQYF.

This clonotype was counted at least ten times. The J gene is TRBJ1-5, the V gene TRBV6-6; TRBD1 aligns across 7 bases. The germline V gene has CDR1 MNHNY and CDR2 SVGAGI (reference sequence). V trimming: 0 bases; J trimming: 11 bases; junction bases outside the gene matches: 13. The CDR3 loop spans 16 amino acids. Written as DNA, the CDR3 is TGTGCCAGCAGTTACTCGATGGCCGGCCAGGGGGACGCCCAGCATTTT. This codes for CASSYSMAGQGDAQHF.

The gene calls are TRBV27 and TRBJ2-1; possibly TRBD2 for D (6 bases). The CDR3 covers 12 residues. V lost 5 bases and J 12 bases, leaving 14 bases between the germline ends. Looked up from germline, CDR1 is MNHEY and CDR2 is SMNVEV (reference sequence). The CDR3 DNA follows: TGTGCCAGCAGTCCTACCCCTAGCGTGCAGTTCTTC. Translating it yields CASSPTPSVQFF.